This TCR beta chain appears in the sequencing data of a study of immune evolution from preneoplasia to lung adenocarcinoma. Repertoires were generated with immunoSEQ multiplex PCR, while TCRdb's copy carries only in-frame clones and drops some. Among several thousand clones listed, more than 80% were seen once. This receptor was taken from a person aged 65 to 85 with lung adenocarcinoma. Sequenced material: FFPE adjacent normal lung tissue.

The DNA for the CDR3 is TGTGCCAGCAGTTTATGGGATTCACCCCTCCACTTT. It codes for CASSLWDSPLHF. The chain combines TRBV27 with TRBJ1-6, with D unresolved. V dropped 1 base and J dropped 8 bases, with 3 bases sitting between them. Germline lookup yields CDR1 MNHEY and CDR2 SMNVEV (reference sequence). This CDR3 has 12 amino acids.